This is a list of T cell receptor beta chains from one sample in a study of radiation and T cells in renal cell carcinoma. Here immunoSEQ multiplex PCR was the method, and the copy in TCRdb shows in-frame clones only, minus some. The data contain 40,000 to 60,000 clones, roughly 84% of them singletons. The sequenced sample was blood, obtained from a patient whose treatment included radiotherapy and nephrectomy. The receptors stem from a woman between 70 and 85 years old with renal cell carcinoma. The CDR3 runs from the conserved cysteine through the conserved F or W. Size values are once, few and many counts, or a class for expanded clones, and some rows have none.

v_gene	abundance	j_gene	CDR3aa
TRBV9	NA	TRBJ2-7	CASSVQGRSYEQYF
TRBV4-2	NA	TRBJ2-7	CASSQDIARGSYEQYF
TRBV7-9	NA	TRBJ1-2	CASSSIHAGSLYGYTF
TRBV2	once	TRBJ2-2	CASRENTGELFF
TRBV27	NA	TRBJ1-6	CASSLSGQGIFSYNSPLHF
TRBV11-2	NA	TRBJ2-4	CASSLDLKNIQYF
TRBV2	NA	TRBJ1-5	CASAQLGQTNQPQHF
TRBV5-8	NA	TRBJ2-7	CASSLTRQVTGEQYF
TRBV2	NA	TRBJ2-3	CASSMTGALTDTQYF
TRBV30	NA	TRBJ1-4	CAWRGTGGEKLFF
TRBV14	NA	TRBJ2-7	CASSRSLGTGGYEQYF
TRBV5-6	NA	TRBJ2-7	CASSWGLLDEQYF
TRBV6-5	NA	TRBJ1-3	CASSYSGQGDTIYF
TRBV5-8	NA	TRBJ2-2	CASSLVVTSGPNTGELFF
TRBV5-1	many	TRBJ2-7	CASSMGQALDEQYF
TRBV4-1	NA	TRBJ1-2	CASSPGERNYGYTF
TRBV5-1	NA	TRBJ2-1	CASSLVGEPYNEQFF
TRBV10-3	NA	TRBJ2-4	CAISEALAKNIQYF
TRBV29-1	few	TRBJ2-3	CSAGQGSTDTQYF
TRBV2	NA	TRBJ2-7	CASNREGEQYF
TRBV6-5	few	TRBJ1-1	CASSFLRGDTEAFF
TRBV7-6	NA	TRBJ1-3	CASSPGTGYGNTIYF
TRBV5-1	NA	TRBJ2-3	CASSLGQSTDTQYF
TRBV5-1	once	TRBJ2-6	CASSWGVPGANVLTF
TRBV15	NA	TRBJ2-7	CATSRERDRVYEQYF
TRBV7-2	few	TRBJ2-7	CASSYGTGEYEQYF
TRBV7-9	NA	TRBJ2-3	CASSPRDRANTDTQYF
TRBV9	once	TRBJ2-3	CASSVTGDSSTQYF
TRBV2	once	TRBJ2-7	CASSEQGYEQYF
TRBV4-3	few	TRBJ1-2	CASSQENLGLIYGYTF
TRBV2	once	TRBJ1-1	CATSRGGTEAFF
TRBV11-2	NA	TRBJ2-7	CASSPLRRRGAYEQYF
TRBV4-1	NA	TRBJ1-1	CASTGLLRATEAFF
TRBV6-1	NA	TRBJ1-1	CASSESRTEAFF
TRBV7-8	NA	TRBJ2-2	CASSFRTGELFF
TRBV7-2	NA	TRBJ2-2	CASSLARGLAGNTGELFF
TRBV7-2	NA	TRBJ1-5	CASSRGTALNQPQHF
TRBV2	NA	TRBJ2-7	CASRGFASYEQYF
TRBV5-1	NA	TRBJ2-1	CASSWLDGDEQFF
TRBV7-9	once	TRBJ2-7	CASSYVGLAGGGEQYF
TRBV5-8	NA	TRBJ1-1	CASSSYRDGEAFF
TRBV25-1	NA	TRBJ2-2	CASSVQHTTGELFF
TRBV27	NA	TRBJ2-7	CASSTGQGRPYEQYF
TRBV7-6	NA	TRBJ1-3	CASSLGTPGSGNTIYF
TRBV19	NA	TRBJ1-4	CASMTALGEKLFF
TRBV6-1	few	TRBJ2-2	CASSGLAGVVTGELFF
TRBV11-1	NA	TRBJ2-5	CASSFSSSQETQYF
TRBV19	NA	TRBJ2-7	CASRGMSYEQYF
TRBV19	few	TRBJ2-7	CASGTTKQYF
TRBV7-8	once	TRBJ2-3	CASSLVGVASTDTQYF
TRBV5-4	NA	TRBJ2-7	CASSGVGVAYEQYF
TRBV19	NA	TRBJ2-4	CASSIGSGQGDFNIQYF
TRBV19	NA	TRBJ1-1	CASQYTGANTEAFF
TRBV27	NA	TRBJ1-1	CASSLQALDTEAFF
TRBV5-4	NA	TRBJ2-7	CASSLGQGIEGEQYF
TRBV20-1	NA	TRBJ1-2	CSAIPDYGYTF
TRBV5-4	NA	TRBJ1-1	CASSFWGSTEAFF
TRBV6-1	NA	TRBJ2-3	CASSETGGGTDTQYF
TRBV6-5	NA	TRBJ1-2	CASSYLGSQANYGYTF
TRBV19	NA	TRBJ2-1	CASTVTDNSYNEQFF